This is a list of T cell receptor beta chains from one sample in a study of human T cells and chemical hapten exposure. In TCRdb, the RACE reads were re-called with MiXCR into one record per CDR3 protein. Of fewer than 500,000 distinct CDR3 sequences detected, about 4.4% appear once; the ten largest clones hold around 2%. The sequenced sample was whole blood, obtained in connection with sensitization to the hapten diphenylcyclopropenone (DPC). All receptors come from a woman between 45 and 60 years old with alopecia areata. Some clones in this sample may be carry-over from other donors' samples. CDR3s include the opening cysteine and the closing phenylalanine or tryptophan. Fields, in order: CDR3 length, J gene, V gene, D gene, clone size, CDR3 DNA, CDR3 protein. The D gene is left open where the match is weak. Size is omitted from some rows. Given values are once, few, many or a class for expanded clones.

CDR3 length: 12; J gene: TRBJ2-1; V gene: TRBV7-9; D gene: NA; clone size: NA; CDR3 DNA: TGTGCCAGCAGCTTTCTGTACAATGAGCAGTTCTTC; CDR3 protein: CASSFLYNEQFF
CDR3 length: 15; J gene: TRBJ1-3; V gene: TRBV12-3/TRBV12-4; D gene: NA; clone size: NA; CDR3 DNA: TGTGCCAGCAGTCGACCCGGGGCCGAGGGAAACACCATATATTTT; CDR3 protein: CASSRPGAEGNTIYF
CDR3 length: 14; J gene: TRBJ2-7; V gene: TRBV29-1; D gene: TRBD2; clone size: few; CDR3 DNA: TGCAGCGTGACTGGACTAGCGGGGAACCACGAGCAGTACTTC; CDR3 protein: CSVTGLAGNHEQYF
CDR3 length: 13; J gene: TRBJ2-7; V gene: TRBV19; D gene: TRBD1; clone size: NA; CDR3 DNA: TGTGCCAGCACCGACAGGGGGGTTGGCGAGCAGTACTTC; CDR3 protein: CASTDRGVGEQYF
CDR3 length: 14; J gene: TRBJ2-7; V gene: TRBV12-3/TRBV12-4; D gene: NA; clone size: few; CDR3 DNA: TGTGCCAGCAGTTTGCAATGGGGTTCCTACGAGCAGTACTTC; CDR3 protein: CASSLQWGSYEQYF
CDR3 length: 13; J gene: TRBJ1-1; V gene: TRBV27; D gene: NA; clone size: many; CDR3 DNA: TGTGCCAGCAGTTTAGGGGCCTACTCTGAAGCTTTCTTT; CDR3 protein: CASSLGAYSEAFF
CDR3 length: 14; J gene: TRBJ1-5; V gene: TRBV2; D gene: NA; clone size: NA; CDR3 DNA: TGTGCCAGCAGTGACGGGGGGCTGGGTCAGCCCCAGCATTTT; CDR3 protein: CASSDGGLGQPQHF
CDR3 length: 13; J gene: TRBJ2-3; V gene: TRBV7-2; D gene: NA; clone size: few; CDR3 DNA: TGTGCCAGCAGCAAAGACAGCACAGATACGCAGTATTTT; CDR3 protein: CASSKDSTDTQYF
CDR3 length: 14; J gene: TRBJ2-3; V gene: TRBV7-2; D gene: TRBD2; clone size: many; CDR3 DNA: TGTGCCAGCAGTCCCACTAGCGTGGGCGTTACGCAGTATTTT; CDR3 protein: CASSPTSVGVTQYF
CDR3 length: 20; J gene: TRBJ2-1; V gene: TRBV9; D gene: NA; clone size: many; CDR3 DNA: TGTGCCAGCAGCGTAGGACCGGATGATCTATTTAATGCGTCCTACAATGAGCAGTTCTTC; CDR3 protein: CASSVGPDDLFNASYNEQFF
CDR3 length: 15; J gene: TRBJ1-2; V gene: TRBV20-1; D gene: NA; clone size: many; CDR3 DNA: TGCAGTGCTAGAATGGGGCAGGAGGGCCCCTATGGCTACACCTTC; CDR3 protein: CSARMGQEGPYGYTF
CDR3 length: 15; J gene: TRBJ2-7; V gene: TRBV2; D gene: NA; clone size: few; CDR3 DNA: TGTGCCAGCAGTGAATGGTTCGGGGAGCGGGACGAGCAGTACTTC; CDR3 protein: CASSEWFGERDEQYF
CDR3 length: 12; J gene: TRBJ1-2; V gene: TRBV12-3/TRBV12-4; D gene: NA; clone size: few; CDR3 DNA: TGTGCCAGCAGTCGGCCCCGCAACGGCTACACCTTC; CDR3 protein: CASSRPRNGYTF
CDR3 length: 15; J gene: TRBJ1-3; V gene: TRBV27; D gene: NA; clone size: many; CDR3 DNA: TGTGCCACTGCCCCGAGCGGTTCCTCTGGAAACACCATATATTTT; CDR3 protein: CATAPSGSSGNTIYF
CDR3 length: 16; J gene: TRBJ1-1; V gene: TRBV7-6; D gene: NA; clone size: few; CDR3 DNA: TGTGCCAGCAGCTTAGAATCACGGGGGGCTCAGACTGAAGCTTTCTTT; CDR3 protein: CASSLESRGAQTEAFF
CDR3 length: 13; J gene: TRBJ1-1; V gene: TRBV30; D gene: NA; clone size: many; CDR3 DNA: TGTGCCTGGAGTGTAGGGCGGAACACTGAAGCTTTCTTT; CDR3 protein: CAWSVGRNTEAFF
CDR3 length: 12; J gene: TRBJ2-1; V gene: TRBV29-1; D gene: NA; clone size: few; CDR3 DNA: TGCAGCGTTGAATGGGGGGCCGATGAGCAGTTCTTC; CDR3 protein: CSVEWGADEQFF
CDR3 length: 14; J gene: TRBJ2-2; V gene: TRBV27; D gene: NA; clone size: NA; CDR3 DNA: TGTGCCACCCGGGGGCAGTTGAACACCGGGGAGCTGTTTTTT; CDR3 protein: CATRGQLNTGELFF
CDR3 length: 15; J gene: TRBJ2-3; V gene: TRBV7-2; D gene: NA; clone size: many; CDR3 DNA: TGTGCCAGCAGCTTAGGTGCTAGCGGCACAGATACGCAGTATTTT; CDR3 protein: CASSLGASGTDTQYF
CDR3 length: 15; J gene: TRBJ2-2; V gene: TRBV6-2/TRBV6-3; D gene: NA; clone size: many; CDR3 DNA: TGTGCCAGCTCCCCCGAAGCAGGGTACACCGGGGAGCTGTTTTTT; CDR3 protein: CASSPEAGYTGELFF